These 27 T cell receptor beta chains were all obtained from the same sample, sequenced in a study of blood T cells in healthy people across ages (dated by TCRdb to the mid-2010s). Library construction relied on 5' RACE. Instrument on record: Illumina HiSeq 2500. A second PCR of roughly 7 to 12 cycles was run with a J-beta primer mix and a sample-barcoded 5' primer. The raw public data were reprocessed by TCRdb itself: fastp quality trimming at Q25, MiXCR clonotype calling, in-frame beta chains only. Each CDR3 protein gets just one entry, which takes the most common genes and DNA from the rows behind it. In this sample the table shows just under 750,000 distinct CDR3 sequences, about 24% of which occur a single time. The top ten constitute about 22% of the sample. Source material: blood. Receptors originate from a man between 65 and 85 years old in good health.

The rearrangement joins TRBV18 to TRBJ1-1; D remains unclear. The CDR3 is 14 amino acids. V was shortened by 2 bases and J by 2 bases, with 9 bases between the two germline ends. Germline V CDR1 and CDR2: KGHSH, LQKENI. The CDR3 sequence: CASSPGQHNTEAFF. The CDR3 DNA is TGTGCCAGCTCACCAGGGCAGCATAACACTGAAGCTTTCTTT.

This clonotype was detected a few times. V gene TRBV12-3 or TRBV12-4 combines with J gene TRBJ1-2; 8 bases map to TRBD1. Germline trimming cut 6 bases from V and 8 bases from J; bases unmatched to any gene: 11. The CDR3 totals 14 residues. The CDR3, as DNA: TGTGCCAGCAGCCAGACAGGGGATCGAGGCGGCTACACCTTC. As protein: CASSQTGDRGGYTF.

The chain carries TRBV25-1 and TRBJ2-1; D might be TRBD2 (7 bases). This CDR3 has 19 amino acids. V was clipped by 1 base and J by 4 bases, with 23 bases between them. Germline V lookup: CDR1 MGHDK, CDR2 SYGVNS. CDR3 residues: CASSEFGGAQASGYNEQFF. CDR3 nucleotide sequence: TGTGCCAGCAGTGAATTTGGGGGGGCGCAGGCTAGCGGATACAATGAGCAGTTCTTC.

This clonotype was recorded a few times. The chain uses TRBV7-6 and TRBJ2-7; D remains ambiguous. The J call is doubtful: the DNA matches TRBJ2-1 better. CDR1 SGHVS and CDR2 FNYEAQ come from the germline V gene. This CDR3 spans 14 amino acids. CDR3 in amino acids: CASSFSFPGNEQFF. The CDR3 DNA sequence: TGTGCCAGCAGCTTTTCCTTCCCAGGCAATGAGCAGTTCTTC.

In regard to this clonotype: The junction and the germline gene differ at one end; a read error may be behind it. The V and J genes are TRBV20-1 and TRBJ2-2; 9 positions match TRBD2. This CDR3 comprises 15 residues. Germline CDR1 reads DFQATT; CDR2 reads SNEGSKA (reference sequence). The CDR3 protein is CSASSGLANTGGLFF. CDR3 sequence (DNA): TGCAGTGCTAGTTCCGGACTAGCGAACACCGGGGGGCTGTTTTTT.

This clonotype was counted at least ten times. The J gene is TRBJ1-2, the V gene TRBV2, with 8 positions matching TRBD1. The J segment lost 6 bases and the V segment lost 2 bases, leaving 8 bases of the junction unmatched. CDR1 and CDR2 from the germline V gene are SNHLY and FYNNEI. This CDR3 is built from 15 residues. In DNA, the CDR3 is TGTGCCAGCAGTGAAAGAGGTGGGACAGGCGATGGCTACACCTTC. It yields the protein CASSERGGTGDGYTF.

The rearrangement joins TRBV28 to TRBJ1-5, with D possibly matching TRBD1 (5 bases). CDR3 length equals 15 residues. Germline CDR1 and CDR2: MDHEN and SYDVKM. V shed 5 bases and J shed 7 bases, with 18 bases lying between them. The CDR3 bases are TGTGCCAGCAGTAAGCACCGGGGGATCGGGCAGCCCCAGCATTTT. This sequence encodes CASSKHRGIGQPQHF.

CDR3 sequence: CASSSGTGGGNEQFF. The CDR3 DNA reads TGTGCCAGCAGCTCTGGGACAGGGGGAGGCAATGAGCAGTTCTTC. The chain links TRBV11-3 to TRBJ2-1; 11 bases are shared with TRBD1. The junction had 5 bases not matched to a gene; V was cut back by 4 bases and J by 6 bases. CDR1 and CDR2 from the germline V gene are SGHNT and YENEEA. The CDR3 contains 15 residues.

This clonotype was seen at least ten times. This sequence joins TRBV10-3 and TRBJ1-1, with TRBD1 identical over 10 bases. CDR3 length: 15 residues. V gave up 4 bases and J gave up 1 base; unmatched junction bases: 3. Germline V gene lookup returns CDR1 ENHRY and CDR2 SYGVKD. CDR3 nucleotides: TGTGCCATCAGTGGGACAGGGGGGTGGAACACTGAAGCTTTCTTT. It translates to CAISGTGGWNTEAFF.

In this sample, this clonotype turned up a few times. The J gene is TRBJ1-4, the V gene TRBV18; possible D gene TRBD1, 5 bases. The CDR3 covers 15 residues. Trimming removed 6 bases at V and 8 bases at J, with 19 bases between. Germline assignment: CDR1 KGHSH and CDR2 LQKENI. The CDR3 reads CASSPPEGRKEKLFF. Written as DNA, the CDR3 is TGTGCCAGCTCCCCTCCGGAGGGGCGTAAGGAAAAACTGTTTTTT.

This clonotype was found a few times. V and J are TRBV6-5 and TRBJ2-7; 10 bases align to TRBD1. Germline CDR1 reads MNHEY; CDR2 reads SVGAGI. V lost 7 bases, J lost 4 bases, and 7 bases stayed unmatched. The CDR3 loop spans 14 amino acids. The CDR3 protein is CASNNGTGEYEQYV. CDR3 in DNA: TGTGCCAGCAATAACGGGACAGGGGAGTACGAGCAGTACGTC.

This clonotype was recorded at least ten times. The chain combines TRBV12-3 or TRBV12-4 with TRBJ2-2; 11 nucleotides line up with TRBD2. The CDR3 sequence is 16 residues long. Trimming at V came to 8 bases and at J to 6 bases, leaving 11 bases not matched to a gene. The CDR3, as DNA: TGTGCCAGCGGGACTTCTGGGACTAGCGGCTCCGGGGAGCTGTTTTTT. Its translation is CASGTSGTSGSGELFF.

This clonotype was observed a handful of times. The chain is built from TRBV7-9 and TRBJ2-3; possible D gene TRBD1, 5 bases. Germline V gene sequence: CDR1 SEHNR, CDR2 FQNEAQ (reference sequence). V lost 7 bases to trimming and J lost 4 bases, with 12 bases between them. The CDR3 runs to 13 residues. The CDR3 protein is CASTLSRADTQYF. The CDR3 DNA is TGTGCCAGCACCCTTAGCAGGGCAGATACGCAGTATTTT. The complete variable domain, with remaining parts taken from reference TRBV7-9 and TRBJ2-3, reads DTGVSQNPRHKITKRGQNVTFRCDPISEHNRLYWYRQTLGQGPEFLTYFQNEAQLEKSRLLSDRFSAERPKGSFSTLEIQRTEQGDSAMYLCASTLSRADTQYFGPGTRLTVL.

This chain connects TRBV19 to TRBJ1-1; D is undetermined. The ends were cut back, 3 bases at V and 2 bases at J, with 10 bases in the middle. From germline, CDR1 is LNHDA and CDR2 SQIVND (reference sequence). The CDR3 runs 14 residues. In DNA form, the CDR3 reads TGTGCCAGTAGTATTGGAGGGTCCAACACTGAAGCTTTCTTT. It specifies CASSIGGSNTEAFF.

A few counts support this clonotype. The chain joins TRBV2 to TRBJ2-4, with 11 bases fitting TRBD2. V lost 6 bases, J lost 4 bases, and 5 bases stayed unmatched. The CDR3 runs to 15 residues. Germline V gene lookup returns CDR1 SNHLY and CDR2 FYNNEI. The CDR3 nucleotides are TGTGCCAGCAGCATAGCGGGAGGGCGTAAAAACATTCAGTACTTC. It encodes CASSIAGGRKNIQYF.

This chain connects TRBV5-6 to TRBJ2-1; 8 bases are a match to TRBD1. J gave up 0 bases and V 4 bases, and 6 bases lay outside the gene matches. This CDR3 is built from 16 residues. Germline V gene lookup returns CDR1 SGHDT and CDR2 YYEEEE. The CDR3 coding sequence is TGTGCCAGCAGCCGTGGACAGGGTTACTCCTACAATGAGCAGTTCTTC. It encodes CASSRGQGYSYNEQFF.

The rearrangement joins TRBV5-6 to TRBJ1-4, with D perhaps TRBD1 (5 bases). V was trimmed by 4 bases and J by 8 bases, leaving 12 bases between them. This CDR3 region has 13 residues. Germline-derived CDR1 and CDR2 are SGHDT and YYEEEE. The CDR3 is CASSPGTREKLFF. The CDR3 nucleotides are TGTGCCAGCAGCCCAGGGACGCGAGAAAAACTGTTTTTT.

This clonotype was detected a few times. The V call is TRBV25-1, the J call TRBJ2-1; 9 bases match TRBD2. CDR1 MGHDK and CDR2 SYGVNS come from the germline V gene. V trimming: 3 bases; J trimming: 7 bases; junction bases outside the gene matches: 10. The CDR3 contains 16 residues. CDR3 sequence reads: CASSDLRGGVFNEQFF. CDR3 in DNA: TGTGCCAGCAGTGACCTGCGGGGGGGCGTTTTTAATGAGCAGTTCTTC.

J is TRBJ1-5 and V is TRBV30; 7 bases match TRBD1. CDR1 and CDR2 (germline): GTSNPN, SVGIG (reference sequence). Trimming cost V 5 bases and J 0 bases; bases outside gene matches: 4. The CDR3 spans 14 residues. This chain's CDR3 is CAWARDSSNQPQHF. In nucleotides, the CDR3 is TGTGCCTGGGCAAGGGACAGTAGCAATCAGCCCCAGCATTTT.

This clonotype was seen many times. The chain uses TRBV12-3 or TRBV12-4 and TRBJ1-4; 9 bases match TRBD1. V shed 5 bases, J shed 7 bases, and the junction held 5 bases outside the gene matches. The CDR3 is 14 amino acids. The CDR3 loop is CASSPGQGGEKLFF. The DNA for the CDR3 is TGTGCCAGCAGTCCGGGACAGGGAGGTGAAAAACTGTTTTTT.

Points on this clonotype: The junction departs from germline at one end; a sequencing error may be responsible. This chain uses TRBV7-2 with TRBJ2-2, with D hard to call. There are 14 residues in the CDR3. Germline V gene sequence: CDR1 SGHTA, CDR2 FQGNSA. CDR3 DNA sequence: TGTGTCAGCAGCTTCGAGGCGTCTACCGGGGAGCTGTTTTTT. It translates to CVSSFEASTGELFF.

This clonotype was seen a handful of times. This rearrangement joins TRBV21-1 to TRBJ2-1; the DNA was not used to check the table's D call, TRBD1. TRBV21-1 is a documented pseudogene. The CDR3 runs 12 residues. CDR3 loop: CANNGTSHEQFF. In DNA form, the CDR3 reads TGTGCCAACAACGGGACATCCCATGAGCAGTTCTTC.

This clonotype was seen a few times. J is TRBJ2-7 and V is TRBV6-6, with 7 positions matching TRBD1. Germline CDR1 and CDR2: MNHNY and SVGAGI (reference sequence). The CDR3 runs 13 residues. Trimming at V came to 8 bases and at J to 4 bases, leaving 8 bases not matched to a gene. In nucleotides, the CDR3 is TGTGCCAGCGGGCTAGGGACAGCGTACGAGCAGTACGTC. Its translation is CASGLGTAYEQYV.

This clonotype was counted a few times. The chain has TRBV21-1 and TRBJ2-5; no check of the table's D call, TRBD2, against the DNA was made. TRBV21-1 is tagged as a pseudogene. This CDR3 spans 17 amino acids. The CDR3 region is CASSSFWTSDFQETQYF. The CDR3 region has the DNA TGTGCCAGCAGCAGCTTTTGGACTAGCGACTTCCAAGAGACCCAGTACTTC.

This clonotype was found a few times. This chain links TRBV24-1 with TRBJ1-2; 8 nucleotides agree with TRBD1. V was pared by 3 bases and J by 4 bases, with 6 bases of the junction left unmatched. The CDR3 has 15 amino acids. The V gene's germline CDR1 is KGHDR and CDR2 SFDVKD. The CDR3: CATSDARGRSYGYTF. CDR3 DNA sequence: TGTGCCACCAGTGATGCCAGGGGGCGAAGCTATGGCTACACCTTC.

This clonotype was recorded a few times. The chain uses TRBV24-1 and TRBJ2-1; 13 nucleotides agree with TRBD2. The V gene's germline CDR1 is KGHDR and CDR2 SFDVKD. J lost 6 bases, V lost 7 bases, and 2 bases had no gene match. The CDR3 has 14 amino acids. The CDR3 sequence: CATSRLAGGNEQFF. The CDR3 DNA follows: TGTGCCACCAGCCGACTAGCGGGAGGCAATGAGCAGTTCTTC.

The count of this clonotype is one. This sequence joins TRBV6-1 and TRBJ1-5, with TRBD1 as a possible D gene (5 bases). V was clipped by 0 bases and J by 1 base, with 13 bases between them. Germline-derived CDR1 and CDR2 are MNHNS and SASEGT. There are 17 residues in the CDR3. CDR3 in DNA: TGTGCCAGCAGTGAAGCGAGGGGAGGGGTGAGCAATCAGCCCCAGCATTTT. Its translation is CASSEARGGVSNQPQHF.